A selection of T cell receptor beta chains follows, all from one sample in a study of T cell changes during pregnancy in multiple sclerosis. TCRdb's copy holds only in-frame clones and misses some; the assay was immunoSEQ multiplex PCR. The sample shows some 30,000 clones, 90% of them seen only once. Here the sequenced sample was CD8+ T cells from peripheral blood mononuclear cells, taken in the second trimester of pregnancy. The receptors were sampled from a female donor with multiple sclerosis, enrolled in a pregnancy study. CDR3s include the opening cysteine and the closing phenylalanine or tryptophan. The D gene is left open where the match is weak. Clone size is not always given. Where it is, it says once, few, many or a class for expanded clones.

cdr3_length j_call d_call v_call clone_size cdr3_aa cdr3_nt
14 TRBJ1-1 - TRBV7-9 - CASSSRAVNTEAFF TGTGCCAGCAGCTCCAGGGCCGTGAACACTGAAGCTTTCTTT
11 TRBJ2-7 - TRBV5-6 - CASSFRYEQYF TGTGCCAGCAGCTTCCGGTACGAGCAGTACTTC
15 TRBJ1-1 TRBD1 TRBV19 - CASSMDRGMNTEAFF TGTGCCAGTAGTATGGACAGGGGCATGAACACTGAAGCTTTCTTT
14 TRBJ1-2 - TRBV10-3 once CAVSQGHYPNGYTF TGTGCCGTCAGCCAAGGACATTATCCGAATGGCTACACCTTC
14 TRBJ2-7 TRBD2 TRBV7-8 - CASSFGVAGDEQYF TGTGCCAGCAGCTTCGGGGTAGCGGGAGACGAGCAGTACTTC
16 TRBJ1-4 - TRBV7-9 - CASSFTESSTNEKLFF TGTGCCAGCAGCTTTACAGAGTCCTCAACTAATGAAAAACTGTTTTTT
13 TRBJ2-7 TRBD1 TRBV11-2 - CASRATGDYEQYF TGTGCCAGCAGGGCAACAGGGGATTACGAGCAGTACTTC
15 TRBJ2-5 TRBD2 TRBV2 - CASSGWASGSETQYF TGTGCCAGCAGTGGTTGGGCTAGCGGGAGTGAGACCCAGTACTTC
14 TRBJ1-1 - TRBV27 - CASSLQGSHTEAFF TGTGCCAGCAGTTTGCAGGGGAGTCACACTGAAGCTTTCTTT
14 TRBJ2-7 TRBD1 TRBV4-1 - CASSQYSGGREQYF TGCGCCAGCAGCCAATATTCAGGGGGCCGGGAGCAGTACTTC
13 TRBJ2-1 - TRBV7-6 - CASSLEQYNEQFF TGTGCCAGCAGCTTAGAACAATACAATGAGCAGTTCTTC
13 TRBJ1-1 - TRBV19 - CASSIGQNTEAFF TGTGCCAGTAGTATCGGACAGAACACTGAAGCTTTCTTT
16 TRBJ1-3 TRBD1 TRBV4-1 - CASSPKAGGTGNTIYF TGCGCCAGCAGCCCCAAAGCAGGGGGCACTGGAAACACCATATATTTT
17 TRBJ1-1 - TRBV11-3 - CASSLVGQPDMNTEAFF TGTGCCAGCAGCTTAGTCGGACAGCCAGACATGAACACTGAAGCTTTCTTT
15 TRBJ2-7 - TRBV4-1 - CASSQGRGSSYEQYF TGCGCCAGCAGCCAAGGGCGGGGTAGCTCCTACGAGCAGTACTTC
16 TRBJ1-2 TRBD1 TRBV15 - CATSCRQGICNYGYTF TGTGCCACCAGCTGCCGACAGGGGATTTGTAACTATGGCTACACCTTC
15 TRBJ2-5 TRBD1 TRBV6-1 - CASNSQTGGGETQYF TGTGCCAGCAACTCCCAGACAGGGGGGGGAGAGACCCAGTACTTC
14 TRBJ2-1 - TRBV4-1 - CASSWEAPWNEQFF TGCGCCAGCAGCTGGGAGGCCCCATGGAATGAGCAGTTCTTC
12 TRBJ2-7 - TRBV5-6 - CASSLGADEQYF TGTGCCAGCAGCTTGGGTGCAGACGAGCAGTACTTC
17 TRBJ2-7 - TRBV28 once CASSPAQTGWLAYEQYF TGTGCCAGCAGCCCCGCCCAAACAGGGTGGCTGGCCTACGAGCAGTACTTC
13 TRBJ1-5 - TRBV28 - CASSFSSNQPQHF TGTGCCAGCAGCTTTTCTAGCAATCAGCCCCAGCATTTT
14 TRBJ1-5 - TRBV5-1 once CASSLAASYQPQHF TGCGCCAGCAGCTTGGCAGCGAGTTATCAGCCCCAGCATTTT
14 TRBJ2-2 - TRBV30 - CARRGQFETGELFF TGTGCCCGGAGGGGGCAGTTTGAAACCGGGGAGCTGTTTTTT
16 TRBJ2-2 - TRBV28 - CASVLGAGHNTGELFF TGTGCCAGCGTCCTAGGAGCGGGACATAACACCGGGGAGCTGTTTTTT
24 TRBJ2-3 TRBD2 TRBV4-2 - CASSQPKGWGEGLAGPRPTDTQYF TGTGCCAGCAGCCAACCCAAGGGGTGGGGGGAAGGACTAGCGGGACCCCGCCCCACAGATACGCAGTATTTT
14 TRBJ2-3 - TRBV6-1 - CASLLSHFTDTQYF TGTGCCAGCCTCCTCTCCCACTTCACAGATACGCAGTATTTT
15 TRBJ2-7 - TRBV6-4 - CASSEEAEGPYEQYF TGTGCCAGCAGTGAAGAGGCGGAGGGGCCCTACGAGCAGTACTTC
15 TRBJ1-1 TRBD1 TRBV10-3 - CAIRNRGLRYTEAFF TGTGCCATCAGGAACAGGGGGCTTAGGTACACTGAAGCTTTCTTT
16 TRBJ1-4 TRBD1 TRBV5-6 once CASSSTGGLVNEKLFF TGTGCCAGCAGCTCGACAGGGGGCCTTGTTAATGAAAAACTGTTTTTT
17 TRBJ1-5 - TRBV27 - CASSLFPPEQGAQPQHF TGTGCCAGCAGTTTATTCCCTCCCGAGCAGGGCGCTCAGCCCCAGCATTTT
13 TRBJ2-7 TRBD2 TRBV6-5 once CASETSLIYEQYF TGTGCCAGTGAGACTAGCCTCATTTACGAGCAGTACTTC
17 TRBJ2-7 TRBD2 TRBV10-2 - CASSESGLAGRRYEQYF TGCGCCAGCAGTGAGTCAGGTTTAGCGGGAAGGCGATACGAGCAGTACTTC
12 TRBJ1-1 TRBD1 TRBV2 - CASGPGGTEAFF TGTGCCAGCGGTCCAGGGGGCACTGAAGCTTTCTTT
18 TRBJ2-1 TRBD2 TRBV7-3 - CASSPKGGRPISYNEQFF TGTGCCAGCAGCCCAAAGGGCGGGAGGCCGATCTCCTACAATGAGCAGTTCTTC
14 TRBJ2-7 - TRBV4-1 - CASSQVITGGEQYF TGCGCCAGCAGCCAAGTTATAACAGGCGGCGAGCAGTACTTC
13 TRBJ1-1 - TRBV9 few CASSVEGDTEAFF TGTGCCAGCAGCGTAGAGGGGGACACTGAAGCTTTCTTT